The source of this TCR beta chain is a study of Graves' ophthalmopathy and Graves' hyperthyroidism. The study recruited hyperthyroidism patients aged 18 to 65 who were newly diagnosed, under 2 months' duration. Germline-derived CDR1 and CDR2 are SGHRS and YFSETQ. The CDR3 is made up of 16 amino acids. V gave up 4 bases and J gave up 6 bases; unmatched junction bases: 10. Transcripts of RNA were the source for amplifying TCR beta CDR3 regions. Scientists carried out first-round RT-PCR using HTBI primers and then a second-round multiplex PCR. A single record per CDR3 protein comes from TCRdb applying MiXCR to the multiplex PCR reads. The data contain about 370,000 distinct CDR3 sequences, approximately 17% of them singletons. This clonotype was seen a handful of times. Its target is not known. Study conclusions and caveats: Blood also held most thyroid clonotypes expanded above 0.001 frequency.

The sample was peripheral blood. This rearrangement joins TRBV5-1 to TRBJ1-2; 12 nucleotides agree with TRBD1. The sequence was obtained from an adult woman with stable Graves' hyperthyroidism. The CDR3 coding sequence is TGCGCCAGCAGCCCGGGACAGGGGGCGGAATGGGATGGCTACACCTTC. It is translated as CASSPGQGAEWDGYTF.